This T cell receptor (beta chain) was documented in a study of cytomegalovirus exposure and HLA in healthy donors (TCRdb year 2017). With respect to the entire study: An earlier analysis of about 560 of the donors reported approximately 280 Gb of sequence data and around 110 million unique TCR beta sequences obtained from approximately 180 million T cells. An early release that covered around 590 HLA-typed donors contained approximately 300 gigabases of sequencing data and tens of millions of unique TCR sequences. A later analysis re-examined previously published TCR beta repertoires from just over 650 donors and added high-resolution HLA genotyping to investigate patterns of TCR occurrence. All discovery cohort repertoires had been generated on a single sequencing platform. Donor age, sex, ethnicity and CMV serostatus were compiled together with the repertoire data. High-throughput TCR immunosequencing, statistical association of individual TCRs with disease status, and machine learning were combined to predict cytomegalovirus infection status. An earlier analysis of approximately 500 of the donors applied high-throughput TCR beta sequencing to assess whether each TCR beta V gene segment acted as functional or pseudogenic. Both class I and class II loci were covered by HLA typing, at four-digit resolution. Along with the 666-subject first cohort, a separate validation cohort of around 110 different subjects was used. In a later genetic analysis, genome-wide SNP genotypes for about 55% of the roughly 670 donors were used, and that subset was treated as a discovery cohort. Rather than using new phenotypic data, the later analysis identified candidate immune exposures from TCR beta sequences and from how often those sequences occurred across donors. The aim of the study was to test whether cataloging public T cell receptors could identify signatures of past pathogen exposure. Several DR-DQ haplotypes were treated as single units for association and clustering because of strong linkage in the cohort. Among 398 genotyped donors of the cohort, an average of around 240,000 unique TCR beta nucleotide sequences were sequenced per donor, approximately 20% of them non-productive. Of the roughly 400 genotyped donors, over 80% were placed in the genetic ancestry cluster associated with self-reported Caucasian donors. Typing coverage varied by locus: roughly 620-640 donors for A, B, C, DRB1 and DQB1; approximately 520 for DQA1; around 610 for DPA1; roughly 450 for DPB1. The study profiled the T cell repertoires of hundreds of subjects by immunosequencing and related them to cytomegalovirus serostatus. Broader findings and caveats from the paper: Correlated functional status among segregating V segments might reflect linkage disequilibrium, but an unknown experimental factor could not be ruled out. The study gave a list of 150 to 200 TCR beta chains associated with cytomegalovirus. In a later analysis, the rate of TCR association differed among HLA loci, with DRB1 alleles having the most associated TCRs and HLA-C alleles having the fewest. It was suggested by the authors that the approach could potentially be generalized to other disease states and immunological phenotypes. In an earlier analysis of fewer than 700 of the donors, most TCR beta V segments appeared in productive rearrangements about 87% or about 30% of the time, broadly matching IMGT annotations. Immune exposure information for the cohort was limited to CMV serostatus. In a later analysis, HLA-associated TCR beta chains showed more clonal expansion and lower generation probabilities than non-associated chains that were equally common. A further reported finding was that TCR beta sequences accurately predicted the HLA-A and HLA-B alleles for most subjects in the first cohort. In a later genetic analysis, fewer N-insertions in productive TCRs were reported among donors in an Asian-associated ancestry cluster than the roughly 700-donor mean. A later analysis reported that several top co-occurrence clusters appeared linked to parvovirus B19, influenza, CMV and Epstein-Barr virus. An association between a missense DCLRE1C variant and V-gene and J-gene trimming of TCR beta chains was found in a later genetic analysis and replicated in an independent cohort. Some IMGT-functional V segments, including TRBV6-2 and TRBV6-3, could not be distinguished by the 87-base-pair reads and were therefore excluded. A cluster of highly shared sequence variants was judged likely to represent a technical artifact of the sequencing pipeline. The presence/absence analyses assumed that sequencing depth was roughly uniform across donors, and that assumption may not be true. A later analysis associated about 18,000 TCR beta sequences with specific HLA alleles at a false discovery rate of 0.05. Because some donors lacked HLA typing at each locus, the association tests relied only on the typed subset. The classifier was reported to diagnose cytomegalovirus status with high specificity and sensitivity in both the original cohort and the validation cohort. In vitro tests confirmed that three of the cytomegalovirus-associated TCR beta chains recognize cytomegalovirus antigens. In a later analysis, most CMV-associated TCR beta chains were found to appear HLA-restricted, with HLA associations seemingly driven largely by CMV exposure. When HLA alleles, especially DR and DQ, strongly co-occurred, attributing TCR associations to individual alleles was difficult. Seventeen rarely observed V segments, including chromosome 9 orphons, were excluded from the earlier analysis of just under 600 of the donors because counts were too low. In this cohort, only TCR beta chains were sequenced, and detectable features were limited by the absence of alpha or paired-chain data. While some public TCRs were present in many individuals, most TCR sequences turned up only very rarely across donors.

The protocol used for the library was the immunoSEQ multiplex PCR assay. A mixture of 60 forward primers for TCR Vbeta segments and 13 reverse primers for TCR Jbeta segments was used in the multiplex PCR. A multiplex PCR assay on genomic DNA amplified the CDR3 region of rearranged TCR beta genes. The amplified TCR beta libraries were sequenced on the Illumina HiSeq System as 87-base-pair reads. The source study handled its data this way. Across the 500 to 750 repertoires, a later analysis counted 75 million to 90 million unique TCR beta chains, 9.5 million to 12 million of which were shared by at least two donors. Raw reads were error-corrected and collapsed into unique sequences with a nearest-neighbor algorithm that merged closely related sequences to remove PCR and sequencing errors. Alignment of CDR3 sequences to IMGT reference sequences was used to assign V, D and J gene segments. For a sequence to be retained, at least a six-nucleotide match to both a V gene segment and a J gene segment was required. A rearrangement was called productive if the CDR3 had no stop codons and remained in frame with V and J, and every other rearrangement was called non-productive. Following IMGT convention, CDR3 was defined as the stretch from the second conserved V-encoded cysteine to the conserved J-encoded phenylalanine. Sequences without an unambiguous match to a single V gene segment were excluded from the earlier analysis of a few hundred of the donors. In an earlier analysis of approximately 500 of the donors, a V segment was called functional when productive rearrangements were above 56.7%, and segregating when the standard deviation between donors exceeded 5%. A statistical classification framework was built for diagnosing cytomegalovirus status from the catalog of TCR beta chain sequences. In a later analysis, TCR nucleotide sequences were compared against IMGT/GENE-DB human TR gene sequences so that V and J genes could be assigned. The TCRdist pipeline was used in a later analysis to assign CDR3 sequences and most-parsimonious VDJ recombination scenarios. A later analysis defined each TCR beta chain by its CDR3 amino acid sequence plus V-gene family, and excluded reads lacking a unique V-gene family. In a later analysis, 500 to 650 highly shared, low-generation-probability nucleotide sequences were removed to address suspected cross-contamination and a sequencing artifact. A later analysis calculated a clonal expansion index for each public chain from normalized within-repertoire ranks of inferred template counts. A later analysis computed generation probabilities with a VDJ recombination model fitted to out-of-frame rearrangements, and checked the results against IGoR. In a later analysis, hypergeometric tests were used to score TCR-TCR, TCR-HLA and TCR-CMV co-occurrence, with a repertoire-size bias correction applied to TCR pairs. In a later analysis, false discovery rates were estimated by permuting HLA or CMV assignments 20 times. In a later analysis, co-occurring TCRs were grouped using DBSCAN, with TCRdist sequence similarity added in when clustering inside HLA-allele-positive subsets. Co-occurrence clustering excluded repertoires with fewer than 30,000 or more than 120,000 public chains, plus five with anomalous nucleotide sharing. In TCRdb, the immuneACCESS table is reduced to in-frame sequences with V and J assigned. These tables do not hold every clone; where another copy was compared, an unresolved V gene accounts for under half, and the others remain unexplained. V, J and clone size are taken as reported in that table, and D and trimming were inferred from the DNA itself. Present in this sample are fewer than 65,000 clones, about 82% of which were seen just once. Roughly 1.6% of the sample comes from the top ten.

CDR1 SGDLS and CDR2 YYNGEE were looked up in the germline V gene. Including cysteine and phenylalanine, the CDR3 has 16 amino acids. Of the read, only the CDR3 DNA is kept; its 48 bases are in frame from base 1. V loses 0 bases at its end and J loses 2 bases; junction bases beyond the gene matches: 3. Details on this clone: Its antigen specificity is not known. No qualities accompany the bases; no much larger clone lies one base away.

The cohort was made up of approximately 670 healthy bone marrow donors. At the time of sampling, every cohort member was nominally healthy, though immune exposures that went unrecorded were likely present. The donor tested CMV seronegative and was one of the 352 seronegative cohort members. A peripheral blood sample was provided by each donor, and peripheral blood mononuclear cells were used for TCR beta sequencing. Genomic DNA extraction from the blood cell samples was performed with the Qiagen DNeasy Blood Extraction Kit. The sequenced sample was PBMCs. The sequence came from a man aged 25 to 45 in good health and CMV-seronegative. The V gene is TRBV9 and the J gene is TRBJ2-2, with 8 central nucleotides matching TRBD1. CDR3 protein: CASSVVRGRNTGELFF. The nucleotides are TGTGCCAGCAGCGTAGTCAGGGGGCGCAACACCGGGGAGCTGTTTTTT.